The clone carrying this T cell receptor beta chain showed up just once. At the DNA level, this CDR3 is encoded by other sequences in the same sample as well. This CDR3 is built from 14 residues. Between the trimmed V and J ends, which lost 3 bases and 1 base, there was a span of 8 bases. CDR1 is SGHTA, CDR2 FQGNSA, per germline. This entry is derived from a study of shared clonotypes between healthy human individuals. Profiled with immunoSEQ multiplex PCR; TCRdb holds only in-frame clones, not every one. The sample shows over a million clones, around three quarters of them seen only once. The chain recombines TRBV7-2 with TRBJ2-3, with a possible D match to TRBD2 (5 bases). The sample was memory CD4+ T cells from PBMCs. The subset: CD45RA-negative fraction. This TCR came from a man between 18 and 29 years old in good health. Some clones in this sample may be carry-over from other donors' samples. This CDR3 is CASSLSSGTDTQYF. The CDR3 region has the DNA TGTGCCAGCAGCTTGAGTAGCGGCACAGATACGCAGTATTTT.